These 9 T cell receptor beta chains originate from one sample sequenced in a study of T cell clones after liver transplantation. The protocol was immunoSEQ multiplex PCR, while the TCRdb copy is restricted to in-frame clones and leaves out a portion. Here the sample spans tens of thousands of clones, 80% being singletons. Sequences were derived from CD4+ T cells from blood, sampled 12 months after liver transplant. The receptors come from a human patient who received a liver transplant. Among the T cells, some may be from the graft donor.

The gene calls are TRBV7-8 and TRBJ1-1, with 8 positions matching TRBD1. This CDR3 has 18 residues. J lost 4 bases, V lost 5 bases, and 18 bases had no gene match. Germline CDR1 reads SGHVS; CDR2 reads FQNEAQ. For the CDR3, the DNA is TGTGCCAGCAGCCTCCAGGGGGCGCAATGGAAGTGGGGCACTGAAGCTTTCTTT. Amino acids: CASSLQGAQWKWGTEAFF.

The CDR3 nucleotides are TGTGCCAGCAGTTCCCACTCTCGATGGGACAGGAAGGGAGAGACCCAGTACTTC. Translation: CASSSHSRWDRKGETQYF. V usage is TRBV28 and J usage is TRBJ2-5, with 8 nucleotides matching TRBD1. V dropped 4 bases and J dropped 4; count of bases not matched to a gene: 17. Germline CDR1 and CDR2: MDHEN and SYDVKM. CDR3 length: 18 residues.

The chain recombines TRBV11-2 with TRBJ1-4; 10 bases are shared with TRBD1. The CDR3 consists of 16 residues. V trimming: 3 bases; J trimming: 0 bases; junction bases outside the gene matches: 1. The V gene's germline CDR1 is SGHAT and CDR2 FQNNGV. CDR3 in amino acids: CASSLGQGTTNEKLFF. The CDR3 bases are TGTGCCAGCAGCTTGGGACAGGGGACAACTAATGAAAAACTGTTTTTT.

This clone was counted once. The CDR3 DNA sequence: TGTGCCAGCAGCTTAAACGCCGGGACTACCGGGGGAAGGCAGTTCTTC. Encoded protein: CASSLNAGTTGGRQFF. The J gene is TRBJ2-1, the V gene TRBV7-3; TRBD2 matches at 7 bases. With 1 base clipped from V and 12 bases from J, the junction kept 15 bases outside the gene matches. Looked up from germline, CDR1 is SGHTA and CDR2 is FQGTGA. The CDR3 is 16 residues long. The complete variable domain, with remaining parts taken from reference TRBV7-3 and TRBJ2-1, reads GAGVSQTPSNKVTEKGKYVELRCDPISGHTALYWYRQSLGQGPEFLIYFQGTGAADDSGLPNDRFFAVRPEGSVSTLKIQRTERGDSAVYLCASSLNAGTTGGRQFFGPGTRLTVL.

This chain joins TRBV5-1 and TRBJ2-7; D is ambiguous. Germline values: CDR1 SGHRS, CDR2 YFSETQ. The V end lost 0 bases, the J end lost 2 bases, and 9 bases lay between the germline ends. The CDR3 sequence is 14 residues long. In DNA form, the CDR3 reads TGCGCCAGCAGCTTGGAAGTGGGCCCCTACGAGCAGTACTTC. Protein: CASSLEVGPYEQYF.

This chain joins TRBV7-9 and TRBJ2-5, with D tentatively TRBD2 (5 bases). CDR1 is SEHNR and CDR2 is FQNEAQ in the germline V gene (reference sequence). V was pared by 2 bases and J by 0 bases, with 7 bases between. The CDR3 is made up of 14 amino acids. Here the CDR3 DNA reads TGTGCCAGCAGCTTAAGGGAGTACCAAGAGACCCAGTACTTC. Translating gives CASSLREYQETQYF.

The chain combines TRBV6-5 with TRBJ1-1; D remains unclear. The germline CDR1 and CDR2 sequences are MNHEY and SVGAGI. Trimming removed 6 bases from V and 6 bases from J, with 14 bases in between. The CDR3 spans 13 residues. Written as DNA, the CDR3 is TGTGCCAGCAGCTCGACTATTGGCGCTGAAGCTTTCTTT. Translation gives CASSSTIGAEAFF.

The chain uses TRBV29-1 and TRBJ1-2; TRBD1 agrees at 8 bases. The CDR3 length is 12 residues. Germline V CDR1 and CDR2: SQVTM, ANQGSEA. The trim removed 4 bases at V and 8 bases at J, leaving 6 bases unmatched. This CDR3 reads CSVGQTGEGYTF. The CDR3 DNA is TGCAGCGTTGGCCAGACAGGGGAAGGCTACACCTTC.

For this clone: The sample holds other DNA sequences that translate to the same CDR3. The chain carries TRBV5-8 and TRBJ1-2; 7 bases are shared with TRBD1. This CDR3 has 14 amino acids. V was pared by 3 bases and J by 3 bases, with 5 bases of the junction left unmatched. Germline V gene lookup returns CDR1 SGHTS and CDR2 YDEGEE. The CDR3 DNA sequence: TGTGCCAGCAGCTGGACTGGGACAGACTATGGCTACACCTTC. As protein: CASSWTGTDYGYTF.